The sequence of this TCR beta chain was determined in a study of blood T cell repertoires in COVID-19. Turning to the study itself: COVID-19 samples, acute and convalescent, were from the United States, Italy and Spain. PBMCs, B-cell-depleted T cells, or T cells provided the cDNA or gDNA that made up the material.

Measured with immunoSEQ multiplex PCR; TCRdb has only the in-frame clones, and not every one. The repertoire consists of hundreds of thousands of clones, with roughly nine tenths occurring once and the leading ten covering 1%. Everyone who took part was 18 to 89 years old, and they came from 20 to 25 US areas. Trimming took off 6 bases at V and 3 bases at J, with 17 bases between the two ends. The CDR3 loop spans 15 amino acids. Germline V CDR1 and CDR2: SNHLY, FYNNEI. The specimen was PBMCs or T cells enriched from blood (not recorded which). The receptor was derived from a woman in her twenties or thirties who had recovered from COVID-19. The chain has TRBV2 and TRBJ1-1, with D possibly matching TRBD1 (6 bases). The CDR3 DNA is TGTGCCAGCAGGGAGAACCTCGGACAGTACACTGAAGCTTTCTTT. Protein product: CASRENLGQYTEAFF.